This T cell receptor beta chain derives from a study of T cell changes during pregnancy in multiple sclerosis. This clone was seen just once. This CDR3 region has 15 residues. Trimming stripped 3 bases from V and 3 bases from J, with 15 bases between. Germline V gene sequence: CDR1 SEHNR, CDR2 FQNEAQ (reference sequence). Method: immunoSEQ multiplex PCR; TCRdb's copy keeps in-frame clones and lacks some. Of about 27,000 clones listed, 88% are singletons. The chain links TRBV7-9 to TRBJ2-7; no firm D call. This TCR was recovered from a female donor with multiple sclerosis, enrolled in a pregnancy study. The starting material was CD8+ T cells from peripheral blood mononuclear cells, obtained in the second trimester of pregnancy. CDR3 in amino acids: CASSFGSTSGYEQYF. The CDR3 nucleotides are TGTGCCAGCAGCTTCGGGTCCACATCGGGCTACGAGCAGTACTTC.